This T cell receptor beta chain was observed in a study of human T cells and chemical hapten exposure (dated by TCRdb to the early 2020s). Some background on the complete study: For sensitization, 2% DPC in acetone was applied to a 2 cm by 2 cm area of upper inner arm skin. Throughout the study period of around 25 weeks, patients also received therapeutic DPC doses to the scalp every week. Patch testing was done on the upper back using Finn chambers containing 0.01% DPC, and results were scored after 6 days according to International Contact Dermatitis Research Group standards. The patient cohort, mostly female, included alopecia areata with under or over 50% scalp involvement, alopecia totalis and alopecia universalis. Libraries were combined into a pool for sequencing, and differences in TCR yield between samples came mainly from small differences in library volumes within the pool. Peripheral blood TCR repertoire changes were tracked in vivo in alopecia patients during primary and secondary sensitization to the hapten diphenylcyclopropenone (DPC). Blood was sampled from patients pre-sensitization (week 0) and at 2, 6 and about 24 weeks after DPC sensitization. Roughly 30 alopecia patients gave blood for TCR sequencing at one to four time points (pre-sensitization, 2, 6 and 24 weeks). What the research found in general, with its limitations: After repeated subsampling, changes were observed in the strength of the expansion versus patch-test correlation and in the threshold at which the correlation became significant. No change with DPC sensitization was found in the number of TCRs above 1 in 1000 frequency, and no evidence of global repertoire structure alterations was found. Compared with pre-sensitization or healthy control sets, expanded TCRs formed significantly more large CDR3 similarity clusters, which is consistent with antigen-driven responses. Because all patients had alopecia, a presumed autoimmune disease, the immune response of the patients might differ from that of healthy individuals. The number of PT1 expanded TCRs positively correlated with patch test score, significant at thresholds 8, 16 and 32 but not 4.

The protocol used for the library was RACE. Sequencing took place on a NextSeq 500. During library preparation, unique molecular identifiers were attached to individual cDNA molecules so that TCRs could be counted in a quantitative, reproducible way. Both TCR alpha and TCR beta chains were sequenced from each blood RNA sample. The original pipeline was this. A median of about 100,000 TCRs per sample was observed, with a range of roughly 20,000 to 700,000. V, J and CDR3 annotation of the TCR reads was performed with the Decombinator software suite. To make PS versus PT1 abundance plots, every sample was subsampled to the same number of TCRs (28,000). Expanded TCRs were defined as absent before sensitization and observed at least eight times at the 2-week time point. The raw public data were reprocessed by TCRdb itself: fastp quality trimming at Q25, MiXCR clonotype calling, in-frame beta chains only. Each CDR3 protein appears once, grouped with its most common genes and DNA. What appears here as the V and J calls and clone size reflects TCRdb's work, not the paper's. The sample data list roughly 360,000 distinct CDR3 sequences, and 4.8% of these were observed just once. Over 2% of the sample rests with the top ten.

This clonotype was seen ten or more times. Its antigen remains undetermined. No clone much larger than this one lies a single base away; base qualities are absent. This specimen's time point label, interpreted: patch test 1, 2 weeks after DPC sensitization. This sample's treatment or condition label indicates: therapeutic diphenylcyclopropenone sensitization with weekly scalp DPC. At every patch-test visit, the blood draw took place before the patch test was put on. To be eligible, patients had to be aged 18 to 70, diagnosed with alopecia and judged suitable for DPC therapy, while pregnant patients were excluded. Total RNA was extracted from unfractionated whole blood collected in Tempus Blood RNA tubes. Trimming removed 1 base from V and 5 bases from J, leaving 17 bases between the germline ends. The CDR3 starts with the cysteine, ends with the phenylalanine, and has 17 residues. Of the read, only the CDR3 DNA is kept; its 51 bases are in frame from base 1. CDR1 is given as MNHEY and CDR2 as SMNVEV, both from the germline V gene (reference sequence).

The rearranged segments are TRBV27 and TRBJ2-2; the D gene assignment is ambiguous. Material: whole blood, obtained in connection with sensitization to the hapten diphenylcyclopropenone (DPC). This clonotype originated in a woman in her forties or fifties with alopecia areata. Some clones in this sample may be carry-over from other donors' samples. DNA sequence: TGTGCCAGCAGTTTATTCGTCGGTGAAGGGTGGACCGGGGAGCTGTTTTTT. Translated, it reads CASSLFVGEGWTGELFF.